Below, 14 T cell receptor beta chains from the same sample are listed, as sequenced in a study of vaccination and CD4 T cells after COVID-19. The treatment denotes: roughly 11-day PBMC culture with coronavirus spike peptide pools or control peptides (ViraFEST assay). Sequencing of the DNA from cultured CD4+ T cells was carried out with the Oncomine TCR Beta short-read assay. TCRdb passed the PCR reads through MiXCR, listing each CDR3 protein once. This table has around 12,000 distinct CDR3 sequences, around two fifths appearing once. These receptors' targets are unknown. Sequencing input: cultured CD4+ T cells from blood. These receptors were collected from a human donor with COVID-19.

The chain joins TRBV20-1 to TRBJ1-6; D might be TRBD1 (6 bases). Germline V gene lookup returns CDR1 DFQATT and CDR2 SNEGSKA (reference sequence). Deletions cut 1 base from V and 6 bases from J, with 28 bases between. This CDR3 region has 20 residues. The CDR3 loop reads CSARVNGGRGGIRGNSPLHF. The CDR3, as DNA: TGCAGTGCTAGAGTTAATGGGGGCAGAGGGGGGATTAGGGGTAATTCACCCCTCCACTTT.

This clonotype was counted between two and nine times. This chain links TRBV24-1 with TRBJ2-2, with D tentatively TRBD1 (5 bases). V shed 7 bases and J shed 3 bases, with 11 bases lying between them. This CDR3 contains 14 residues. The germline V gene has CDR1 KGHDR and CDR2 SFDVKD. In DNA form, the CDR3 reads TGTGCCACCAGCCCAAGCAGGGACACCGGGGAGCTGTTTTTT. Its protein product is CATSPSRDTGELFF.

J is TRBJ2-6 and V is TRBV20-1; possibly TRBD2 for D (5 bases). The CDR3 has 14 amino acids. CDR1 and CDR2 (germline): DFQATT, SNEGSKA (reference sequence). Trimming took off 3 bases at V and 0 bases at J, with 6 bases between the two ends. The CDR3: CSAREASGANVLTF. CDR3 nucleotide sequence: TGCAGTGCTAGGGAGGCCTCTGGGGCCAACGTCCTGACTTTC.

This clonotype was seen more than once but under ten times. The rearrangement joins TRBV2 to TRBJ1-2, with D maybe TRBD1 (6 bases). CDR3 length equals 12 residues. The germline gives CDR1 SNHLY, CDR2 FYNNEI. Trimming shortened V by 6 bases and J by 8 bases, and 13 bases separated the two germline ends. Here the CDR3 reads CASRGTLGGYTF. The CDR3 nucleotides are TGTGCCAGCAGGGGGACACTGGGGGGCTACACCTTC.

This clonotype occurred once. This chain connects TRBV5-3 to TRBJ1-2; 9 nucleotides align to TRBD1. TRBV5-3 is filed as an ORF, its function uncertain. The CDR3 contains 15 residues. V dropped 1 base and J dropped 7; count of bases not matched to a gene: 8. The CDR3 DNA sequence: TGTGCCAGAAGCTTGTTAATGGGACAGGGCTCTGGCTACACCTTC. This codes for CARSLLMGQGSGYTF.

This clonotype occurred once. The chain carries TRBV7-2 and TRBJ1-1; possibly TRBD1 for D (5 bases). Germline CDR1 and CDR2: SGHTA and FQGNSA. The CDR3 consists of 14 residues. V lost 4 bases and J 2 bases, leaving 11 bases between the germline ends. In nucleotides, the CDR3 is TGTGCCAGCAGCTCGGGACGGGCTAACACTGAAGCTTTCTTT. Its protein product is CASSSGRANTEAFF. Full variable domain (remainder filled in from reference TRBV7-2 and TRBJ1-1): GAGVSQSPSNKVTEKGKDVELRCDPISGHTALYWYRQSLGQGLEFLIYFQGNSAPDKSGLPSDRFSAERTGGSVSTLTIQRTQQEDSAVYLCASSSGRANTEAFFGQGTRLTVV.

The chain couples TRBV11-2 to TRBJ1-1, with unresolved D. Trimming removed 4 bases from V and 5 bases from J, with 8 bases in between. The CDR3 extends over 12 amino acids. Germline V gene sequence: CDR1 SGHAT, CDR2 FQNNGV. The chain's CDR3 is CASSSPWTEAFF. The CDR3 nucleotides read TGTGCCAGCAGCTCGCCGTGGACTGAAGCTTTCTTT. Using reference TRBV11-2 and TRBJ1-1 for the parts outside the CDR3, the full variable domain is EAGVAQSPRYKIIEKRQSVAFWCNPISGHATLYWYQQILGQGPKLLIQFQNNGVVDDSQLPKDRFSAERLKGVDSTLKIQPAKLEDSAVYLCASSSPWTEAFFGQGTRLTVV.

The chain recombines TRBV6-2 or TRBV6-3 with TRBJ2-7; 10 positions match TRBD2. Germline trimming cut 5 bases from V and 2 bases from J; bases unmatched to any gene: 9. This CDR3 is 16 amino acids long. Germline V CDR1 and CDR2: MNHEY, SVGEGT. The CDR3 sequence is CASSTFPAGGPYEQYF. The DNA of the CDR3 is TGTGCCAGCAGTACCTTCCCAGCGGGGGGGCCCTACGAGCAGTACTTC.

With regard to this clonotype: Mismatch with germline at one junction end may stem from a read error. CDR3 nucleotides: TGCGCCGGCAGCTTGCGGGGGCTTCAAGAGACCCAGTACTTC. Amino acids: CAGSLRGLQETQYF. The gene calls are TRBV5-1 and TRBJ2-5, with D possibly matching TRBD2 (7 bases). The length of the CDR3 is 14 residues. Germline V gene data show CDR1 as SGHRS and CDR2 as YFSETQ.

The J gene is TRBJ1-1, the V gene TRBV5-6; the D is unclear. The germline gives CDR1 SGHDT, CDR2 YYEEEE. The CDR3 has 13 amino acids. Deletions cut 2 bases from V and 1 base from J, with 6 bases between. The CDR3 sequence is CASSLGSNTEAFF. CDR3 DNA sequence: TGTGCCAGCAGCTTAGGGTCGAACACTGAAGCTTTCTTT. Full variable domain (remainder filled in from reference TRBV5-6 and TRBJ1-1): DAGVTQSPTHLIKTRGQQVTLRCSPKSGHDTVSWYQQALGQGPQFIFQYYEEEERQRGNFPDRFSGHQFPNYSSELNVNALLLGDSALYLCASSLGSNTEAFFGQGTRLTVV.

The genes are TRBV6-2 or TRBV6-3 and TRBJ1-1; tentative D call: TRBD1 (5 bases). V gave up 7 bases and J gave up 3 bases, with 12 bases separating them. CDR3 length equals 13 residues. Germline CDR1 and CDR2: MNHEY and SVGEGT. The CDR3 is CASNPTGDTEAFF. CDR3 nucleotides: TGTGCCAGCAACCCGACGGGGGACACTGAAGCTTTCTTT.

The chain joins TRBV7-2 to TRBJ2-7, with a weak D call TRBD2 (6 bases). This CDR3 comprises 14 residues. The germline V gene has CDR1 SGHTA and CDR2 FQGNSA. With 2 bases removed from V and 7 bases from J, the gap between germline ends came to 15 bases. CDR3 DNA: TGTGCCAGCAGCTTACCCCTTGTAGCGGCTGAGCAGTACTTC. This sequence encodes CASSLPLVAAEQYF.

This clonotype has a handful of counts. V and J are TRBV28 and TRBJ1-1; perhaps TRBD1 as D (5 bases). V lost 3 bases and J lost 1, with 6 bases in between. Germline CDR1 and CDR2: MDHEN and SYDVKM. CDR3 length equals 13 residues. The CDR3 sequence is CASSLGRNTEAFF. CDR3 in DNA: TGTGCCAGCAGTTTGGGGCGGAACACTGAAGCTTTCTTT.

This clonotype appeared a few times. This rearrangement joins TRBV20-1 to TRBJ2-5, with D unresolved. The ends were cut back, 6 bases at V and 5 bases at J, with 19 bases in the middle. This CDR3 comprises 14 residues. CDR1 and CDR2 (germline): DFQATT, SNEGSKA (reference sequence). CDR3 in amino acids: CSASASGHSETQYF. CDR3 DNA sequence: TGCAGTGCCTCGGCGTCTGGGCATTCTGAGACCCAGTACTTC.